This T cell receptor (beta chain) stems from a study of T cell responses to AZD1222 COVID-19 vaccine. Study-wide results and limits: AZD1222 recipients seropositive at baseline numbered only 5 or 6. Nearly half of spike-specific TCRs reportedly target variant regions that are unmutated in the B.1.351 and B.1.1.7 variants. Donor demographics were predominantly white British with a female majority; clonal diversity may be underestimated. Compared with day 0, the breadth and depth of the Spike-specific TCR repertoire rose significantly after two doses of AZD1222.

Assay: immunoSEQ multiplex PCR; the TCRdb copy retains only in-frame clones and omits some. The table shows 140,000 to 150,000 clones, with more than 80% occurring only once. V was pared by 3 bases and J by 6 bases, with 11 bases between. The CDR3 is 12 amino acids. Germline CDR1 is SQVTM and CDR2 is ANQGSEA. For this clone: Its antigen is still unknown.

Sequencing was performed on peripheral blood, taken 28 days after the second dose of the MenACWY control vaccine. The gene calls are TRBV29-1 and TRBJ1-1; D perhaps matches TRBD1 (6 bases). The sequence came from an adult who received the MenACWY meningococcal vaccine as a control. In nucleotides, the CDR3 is TGCAGCGTTGAGGGCAGGGGCTCTGAAGCTTTCTTT. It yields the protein CSVEGRGSEAFF.